This TCR beta chain was captured by sequencing in a study of cytomegalovirus exposure and HLA in healthy donors. Across the study: Researchers previously reported finding about 110 million unique TCR beta sequences from around 200 million T cells.

The germline V gene has CDR1 MNHEY and CDR2 SVGAGI. CDR3 size: 14 residues. Trimming at V came to 6 bases and at J to 3 bases, leaving 3 bases not matched to a gene. Study-wide findings and caveats: There were around 160 TCR beta chains listed as cytomegalovirus-associated. Whilst most TCR sequences proved rare, a subset of public TCRs occurred across many donors.

All the people who gave samples were healthy bone marrow donors. A multiplex PCR was run with 60 Vbeta primers and 13 Jbeta primers. The method was immunoSEQ multiplex PCR; TCRdb's version includes in-frame clones alone and lacks a portion of them. Of about 150,000 clones listed, about three quarters were seen once; the top ten hold about 0.62%. Remarks on this clone: Antigen specificity is unknown.

The chain recombines TRBV6-5 with TRBJ1-2; TRBD1 matches at 11 bases. The TCR was taken from a male donor in good health and CMV-seronegative. Input material: PBMCs. The CDR3 nucleotides are TGTGCCAGCAGCCGGACAGGGGGCGACTATGGCTACACCTTC. Its protein is CASSRTGGDYGYTF.